What follows is one TCR beta chain and its context. The data originate from a study of shared clonotypes between healthy human individuals. The protocol was immunoSEQ multiplex PCR, while the TCRdb copy is restricted to in-frame clones and leaves out a portion. The data contain 550,000 to 850,000 clones, roughly 70% of them singletons. The V end lost 8 bases, the J end lost 5 bases, and 16 bases lay between the germline ends. CDR3 length equals 14 residues. Germline CDR1 reads SNHLY; CDR2 reads FYNNEI. V usage is TRBV2 and J usage is TRBJ2-1; D assignment may be TRBD1 or TRBD2 (5 bases each). This TCR was sampled from a woman aged 25 to 39 in good health. Sequencing was carried out using memory CD4+ T cells sorted from blood. Indicated subset: CD45RA-negative fraction. The CDR3 reads CASHAYWDHNEQFF. CDR3 DNA: TGTGCCAGCCATGCCTACTGGGACCACAATGAGCAGTTCTTC.